The clone carrying this TCR beta chain was counted ten times or more. This record comes from a study of early T cells in non-severe SARS-CoV-2 infection. Each CDR3 protein is one row after TCRdb ran MiXCR on the 5' RACE reads. The profile covers around 77,000 distinct CDR3 sequences, with about a tenth appearing a single time and under 10% taken by the ten largest. This CDR3 has 15 amino acids. The germline V and J ends were trimmed by 6 bases and 5 bases, with 20 bases remaining between them. CDR1 is DFQATT, CDR2 SNEGSKA, per germline (reference sequence). The sequence derives from an adult who was a healthcare worker with PCR-confirmed SARS-CoV-2 infection or an uninfected control (not recorded which). Sequencing was performed on whole blood, taken at baseline. J is TRBJ2-1 and V is TRBV20-1; the D gene is possibly TRBD2 (6 bases). The CDR3 sequence is CSAITRGIFHNEQFF. Here the CDR3 DNA reads TGCAGTGCCATTACCCGGGGGATCTTTCACAATGAGCAGTTCTTC.